This paragraph covers one T cell receptor beta chain sequence. One junction end disagrees with the germline gene, perhaps due to a read error. Next came a second PCR, run for about 6 to 12 cycles, which used a sample-barcoded 5' primer along with a J-beta primer mix. TCRdb re-called the 5' RACE reads through MiXCR, storing one row per CDR3 protein. The sample contains roughly 1,500,000 distinct CDR3 sequences, around 42% of which appear only once. The data originate from a study of blood T cells in healthy people across ages. Germline assignment: CDR1 SGHDT and CDR2 YYEEEE. The CDR3 is made up of 13 amino acids.

This clonotype was obtained from a young woman in good health. The rearrangement links TRBV5-6 to TRBJ1-2, with no clear D. Sequencing used blood. The CDR3 here is CAGSPQPTYGYTF. CDR3 DNA: TGTGCCGGCAGCCCTCAACCCACATATGGCTACACCTTC.